This TCR beta chain was found in a study of CD8+ T cells in alopecia areata. Extracted RNA was reverse transcribed, and the resulting cDNA served as sequencing template. Repertoires were generated with immunoSEQ multiplex PCR, while TCRdb's copy carries only in-frame clones and drops some. The profile shows around 150,000 clones, around two thirds of them singletons. On this clone itself: Its matching antigen is unknown.

This CDR3 has 16 residues. Trimming took 2 bases from V and 2 from J; bases not matched to a gene: 3. Germline-derived CDR1 and CDR2 are MNHNY and SVGAGI (reference sequence). General observations from the study: Lesional scalp displayed greater clonality than normal scalp, most notably in alopecia totalis/universalis.

This TCR derives from a human donor in good health. Sequencing was performed on CD8+ T cells sorted from blood. The chain carries TRBV6-6 and TRBJ2-3; 11 bases map to TRBD2. The CDR3 here is CASSYTGLAATDTQYF. The CDR3 DNA reads as TGTGCCAGCAGTTACACGGGACTAGCGGCCACAGATACGCAGTATTTT.